This T cell receptor (beta chain) was identified during a study of molecular identifiers for immune sequencing clone quantification. General observations from the study: Highly expanded clone sizes could be underestimated by identical TCR molecules that share a barcode.

TCRdb re-called the PCR reads through MiXCR, storing one row per CDR3 protein. The table records over 550,000 distinct CDR3 sequences, 25% of them present only once. This clonotype occurred many times. Its antigen is undetermined. V gave up 3 bases and J gave up 2 bases, with 10 bases separating them. The CDR3 loop spans 14 amino acids. Germline loops: CDR1 GTSNPN, CDR2 SVGIG (reference sequence). Sorted naive CD8 T cells were those defined as CD8+CD4-CCR7+CD45RA+. V gene TRBV30 combines with J gene TRBJ2-2; D might be TRBD2 (6 bases). The sequenced sample consisted of naive CD8+ T cells from blood, with Jurkat cell RNA spiked in. Specified subset: FACS-sorted CD8+CD4-CCR7+CD45RA+ naive T cells. The clonotype comes from a human donor in good health. Some libraries in this study had Jurkat cell RNA spiked in. This CDR3 is CAWRGLPNTGELFF. The CDR3 DNA is TGTGCCTGGAGGGGACTTCCAAACACCGGGGAGCTGTTTTTT. Based on the CDR3 plus reference TRBV30 and TRBJ2-2, the full variable domain is SQTIHQWPATLVQPVGSPLSLECTVEGTSNPNLYWYRQAAGRGLQLLFYSVGIGQISSEVPQNLSASRPQDRQFILSSKKLLLSDSGFYLCAWRGLPNTGELFFGEGSRLTVL.